Presented here are 16 T cell receptor beta chains from one specimen sequenced in a study of blood T cell repertoires in COVID-19. Data came from immunoSEQ multiplex PCR; TCRdb stores just in-frame clones and leaves some out. This sample carries some 180,000 clones, around 80% of them seen once, and the ten largest clones take 2.5% to 3%. The sample comprised peripheral blood. The receptors stem from a woman older than 75 with active or convalescent COVID-19.

This clone occurred a few times. CDR3 protein: CASIQGYEQYF. CDR3 DNA: TGTGCCAGCATTCAGGGTTACGAGCAGTACTTC. V is TRBV2 and J is TRBJ2-7; weak D call: TRBD1 (5 bases). V dropped 7 bases and J dropped 4 bases, with 8 bases sitting between them. The CDR3 sequence is 11 residues long. The germline V gene has CDR1 SNHLY and CDR2 FYNNEI.

This chain uses TRBV10-3 with TRBJ2-5, with a possible D match to TRBD1 (5 bases). Trimming shortened V by 4 bases and J by 3 bases, and 12 bases separated the two germline ends. There are 14 residues in the CDR3. Germline CDR1 and CDR2: ENHRY and SYGVKD. This CDR3 reads CAISGGQLEETQYF. CDR3 nucleotides: TGTGCCATCAGTGGGGGCCAATTGGAAGAGACCCAGTACTTC.

The V and J genes are TRBV12-3 or TRBV12-4 and TRBJ1-2; D gene uncertain. The CDR3 length is 12 residues. The germline V and J ends were trimmed by 3 bases and 5 bases, with 7 bases remaining between them. The CDR3 is CASSLLEYGYTF. In nucleotides, the CDR3 is TGTGCCAGCAGTTTGTTGGAGTATGGCTACACCTTC.

This chain joins TRBV5-1 and TRBJ2-2; 9 bases line up with TRBD1. The CDR3 is 15 amino acids. In germline, CDR1 is SGHRS, CDR2 YFSETQ. Germline trimming cut 4 bases from V and 3 bases from J; bases unmatched to any gene: 4. CDR3 DNA: TGCGCCAGCAGCGCCCGGACAGGGGACACCGGGGAGCTGTTTTTT. Translation: CASSARTGDTGELFF. Full variable domain (outside the CDR3, taken from reference TRBV5-1 and TRBJ2-2): KAGVTQTPRYLIKTRGQQVTLSCSPISGHRSVSWYQQTPGQGLQFLFEYFSETQRNKGNFPGRFSGRQFSNSRSEMNVSTLELGDSALYLCASSARTGDTGELFFGEGSRLTVL.

The V gene is TRBV6-2 or TRBV6-3, the J gene TRBJ1-2, with TRBD1 identical over 10 bases. The CDR3 consists of 15 residues. Germline CDR1 reads MNHEY; CDR2 reads SVGEGT. The ends lost 6 bases at V and 5 bases at J; junction bases unmatched: 9. CDR3 loop: CASRPRTGGDYGYTF. The CDR3 coding sequence is TGTGCCAGCAGGCCTCGGACAGGGGGGGATTATGGCTACACCTTC.

This clone was found once. This chain joins TRBV7-2 and TRBJ2-7; D possibly corresponds to TRBD2 (6 bases). Trimming cost V 4 bases and J 3 bases, with 10 bases left between them. The V gene's germline CDR1 is SGHTA and CDR2 FQGNSA. CDR3 length equals 13 residues. CDR3 in DNA: TGTGCCAGCAGCTCGACTAGTCTCTACGAGCAGTACTTC. This gives the protein CASSSTSLYEQYF.

The chain combines TRBV6-5 with TRBJ2-1; D remains ambiguous. V lost 7 bases and J lost 4, with 8 bases in between. CDR1 is MNHEY, CDR2 SVGAGI, per germline. The CDR3 is 12 residues long. For the CDR3, the DNA is TGTGCCAGCACGGCGAGGTACAATGAGCAGTTCTTC. It codes for CASTARYNEQFF.

V is TRBV15 and J is TRBJ1-6; 7 bases are shared with TRBD1. The germline V gene has CDR1 LNHNV and CDR2 YYDKDF (reference sequence). This CDR3 spans 14 amino acids. V shed 0 bases and J 9 bases; nucleotides not matched to a gene: 2. The CDR3 protein is CATSRDPGGSPLHF. The CDR3 coding sequence is TGTGCCACCAGCAGAGACCCAGGGGGTTCACCCCTCCACTTT.

This chain joins TRBV6-2 or TRBV6-3 and TRBJ2-1; 8 bases are shared with TRBD2. Looked up from germline, CDR1 is MNHEY and CDR2 is SVGEGT. The junction had 4 bases not matched to a gene; V was cut back by 4 bases and J by 2 bases. The CDR3 sequence is 15 residues long. CDR3 sequence reads: CASSFGGAPYNEQFF. The DNA for the CDR3 is TGTGCCAGCAGTTTCGGGGGGGCCCCCTACAATGAGCAGTTCTTC.

The J gene is TRBJ1-6, the V gene TRBV28; 9 bases match TRBD1. CDR3 length: 12 amino acids. With V trimmed by 8 bases and J by 13 bases, 6 bases remained unmatched. Germline CDR1 is MDHEN and CDR2 is SYDVKM. Written as DNA, the CDR3 is TGTGCCAGCCAGATACAGGGGGCCCCCCTCCACTTT. Its protein is CASQIQGAPLHF.

The J gene is TRBJ1-1, the V gene TRBV6-1, with TRBD1 matching 8 bases. Trimming took 3 bases from V and 3 from J; bases not matched to a gene: 3. Per the germline V gene, CDR1 is MNHNS and CDR2 is SASEGT. CDR3 size: 14 residues. CDR3 in amino acids: CASSETGDYTEAFF. CDR3 DNA: TGTGCCAGCAGTGAGACAGGGGACTACACTGAAGCTTTCTTT.

The rearrangement links TRBV6-2 or TRBV6-3 to TRBJ2-7; no clear D. V was cut by 1 base and J by 0 bases, with 4 bases left in between. Germline V gene lookup returns CDR1 MNHEY and CDR2 SVGEGT. This CDR3 is built from 13 residues. The CDR3 bases are TGTGCCAGCAGTTACTACAGCTCCTACGAGCAGTACTTC. It yields the protein CASSYYSSYEQYF.

The chain has TRBV20-1 and TRBJ2-1; D is ambiguous. This CDR3 spans 11 amino acids. Germline lookup yields CDR1 DFQATT and CDR2 SNEGSKA (reference sequence). Trimming pared 2 bases from V and 8 bases from J, leaving 7 bases between. The CDR3: CSARYTYEQFF. The CDR3 DNA follows: TGCAGTGCTAGATACACCTATGAGCAGTTCTTC.

V usage is TRBV19 and J usage is TRBJ1-1, with TRBD1 identical over 7 bases. Losses at the gene ends were 11 bases for V and 4 bases for J; bases not matched to a gene: 1. CDR1 is LNHDA and CDR2 is SQIVND in the germline V gene (reference sequence). CDR3 length: 10 amino acids. Here the CDR3 DNA reads TGTGCCGGGACAGCCACTGAAGCTTTCTTT. It codes for CAGTATEAFF.

The V gene is TRBV2, the J gene TRBJ2-5; tentative D call: TRBD2 (6 bases). CDR3 length: 14 amino acids. The ends were cut back, 6 bases at V and 4 bases at J, with 15 bases in the middle. From germline, CDR1 is SNHLY and CDR2 FYNNEI. The chain's CDR3 is CASRSWGEAETQYF. Written as DNA, the CDR3 is TGTGCCAGCAGGAGTTGGGGGGAAGCAGAGACCCAGTACTTC.

The DNA for the CDR3 is TGTGCCAGCAGTTATACTTCTCGGGGTGTGATTGAAGCTTTCTTT. Encoded protein: CASSYTSRGVIEAFF. The chain links TRBV6-5 to TRBJ1-1; D is uncertain. This CDR3 comprises 15 residues. Germline V gives CDR1 MNHEY, CDR2 SVGAGI. V dropped 3 bases and J dropped 7 bases, with 18 bases sitting between them.